This T cell receptor (beta chain) was retrieved from a study of T-cell reconstitution after alpha-beta-depleted transplantation in children. This CDR3 comprises 16 residues. The V gene lost 4 bases and the J gene lost 2 bases, with 15 bases spanning the gap. From germline, CDR1 is SGHRS and CDR2 YFSETQ. For TCRbeta, the library was prepared with unique molecular identifiers. TCRdb analysed the PCR reads with MiXCR anew, one entry per CDR3 protein. The sample holds some 640,000 distinct CDR3 sequences, roughly 17% seen once. The receptor comes from a human donor who donated a stem cell graft to a child with acute myeloid leukemia. This chain links TRBV5-1 with TRBJ1-4; perhaps TRBD1 as D (5 bases). Sequenced material: PBMCs from the stem cell graft donor, taken from the stem cell graft. CDR3 nucleotide sequence: TGCGCCAGCAGCCCGGACGGGGGGGTTACTAATGAAAAACTGTTTTTT. Translated: CASSPDGGVTNEKLFF.